Listed here are 25 T cell receptor beta chains from one sample, sequenced in a study of T cells in women clearing cervical HPV infection. The protocol was immunoSEQ multiplex PCR, while the TCRdb copy is restricted to in-frame clones and leaves out a portion. The sample table sets out approximately 21,000 clones. Sequencing was done on a sample of blood buffy coat. Receptors originate from a woman between 18 and 70 years old with a cervical HPV16 infection that either progressed to CIN3+ or cleared (not recorded which).

In regard to this clone: Read data end 3 residues before the CDR3 end; the end is taken from the germline J gene. The chain couples TRBV7-3 to TRBJ2-2; 8 nucleotides line up with TRBD1. The germline CDR1 and CDR2 sequences are SGHTA and FQGTGA. The CDR3 is 15 amino acids. V shed 5 bases, J shed 4 bases, and the junction held 6 bases outside the gene matches. The sequenced part of the CDR3 DNA is TGTGCCAGCAGCACGGGACAGGCGGGCACCGGGGAG. It is translated as CASSTGQAGTGE. The full CDR3 protein is CASSTGQAGTGELFF.

Concerning this clone itself: Coverage ceases 3 residues before the CDR3 finishes, and the germline J gene fills in the end. The chain couples TRBV7-9 to TRBJ2-3; 7 bases map to TRBD1. The CDR3 runs to 14 residues. Germline V lookup: CDR1 SEHNR, CDR2 FQNEAQ (reference sequence). Trimming cost V 2 bases and J 4 bases; bases outside gene matches: 3. CDR3 protein: CASSLRQGPDTQYF. CDR3 DNA, as far as it was read: TGTGCCAGCAGCTTAAGACAGGGCCCAGATACG.

Comment on this clone: The CDR3 goes on 3 residues after the read ends, and that part is filled in from the germline J gene. This chain joins TRBV19 and TRBJ2-4; D gene uncertain. The CDR3 runs 14 residues. Per germline, CDR1 LNHDA and CDR2 SQIVND (reference sequence). CDR3 amino acids: CASSIDISNYGQYF. CDR3 DNA (partial): TGTGCCAGTAGTATAGACATCTCAAACTATGGT.

As regards this clone: Sequencing ends 3 residues short of the CDR3 end; the germline J gene provides the rest. This chain connects TRBV7-9 to TRBJ2-7, with D possibly matching TRBD1 (6 bases). This CDR3 comprises 15 residues. Germline CDR1 is SEHNR and CDR2 is FQNEAQ (reference sequence). The V end lost 1 base, the J end lost 0 bases, and 10 bases lay between the germline ends. The sequenced part of the CDR3 DNA is TGTGCCAGCAGCTTAGACGAGACAGGCTCCTACGAG. Amino acids: CASSLDETGSYE. The CDR3 in full is CASSLDETGSYEQYF.

To note about this clone: The DNA ends 3 residues before the CDR3 does, and the rest of the CDR3 is filled in from the germline J gene. This sequence joins TRBV19 and TRBJ1-2; 12 positions agree with TRBD1. Trimming at V came to 4 bases and at J to 7 bases, leaving 4 bases not matched to a gene. The CDR3 has 14 amino acids. CDR1 LNHDA and CDR2 SQIVND come from the germline V gene (reference sequence). CDR3 sequence reads: CASSTGQGASGYTF. The sequenced CDR3 bases are TGTGCCAGTAGTACGGGACAGGGGGCAAGTGGC.

CDR3 DNA (partial): TGTGCCAGCACCAGAAATGGCCCAGGGGGCGGGGAGACC. It encodes CASTRNGPGGGET. The CDR3 reads in full as CASTRNGPGGGETQYF. The chain couples TRBV2 to TRBJ2-5; the match to TRBD1 covers 8 bases. The DNA ends 3 residues before the CDR3 does, and the rest of the CDR3 is filled in from the germline J gene. Germline trimming cut 7 bases from V and 5 bases from J; bases unmatched to any gene: 15. This CDR3 has 16 amino acids. Germline-derived CDR1 and CDR2 are SNHLY and FYNNEI.

As for this clone: Sequencing ends 3 residues short of the CDR3 end; the germline J gene provides the rest. This chain joins TRBV19 and TRBJ2-1, with a weak D call TRBD2 (5 bases). V was clipped by 6 bases and J by 2 bases, with 17 bases between them. Germline V gene lookup returns CDR1 LNHDA and CDR2 SQIVND (reference sequence). There are 16 residues in the CDR3. CDR3 DNA (partial): TGTGCCAGTAGCCTCTCTCCCGGGGTAGCCTACAATGAG. This encodes CASSLSPGVAYNE. The complete CDR3 reads CASSLSPGVAYNEQFF.

A note on this clone: The CDR3 end falls 3 residues outside the read, so it is completed with the germline J gene. The chain has TRBV5-1 and TRBJ2-2; possibly TRBD2 for D (7 bases). V dropped 7 bases and J dropped 0 bases, with 13 bases sitting between them. Germline values: CDR1 SGHRS, CDR2 YFSETQ. CDR3 length equals 15 residues. The CDR3 bases that were read are TGCGCCAGCCGGGGGGCGGACACGAACACCGGGGAG. As protein: CASRGADTNTGE. The entire CDR3 protein is CASRGADTNTGELFF.

Turning to this clone: The CDR3 end falls 3 residues outside the read, so it is completed with the germline J gene. This chain links TRBV7-3 with TRBJ2-3; D is ambiguous. This CDR3 region has 14 residues. V was clipped by 5 bases and J by 1 base, with 10 bases between them. The V gene's germline CDR1 is SGHTA and CDR2 FQGTGA. CDR3 DNA, as far as it was read: TGTGCCAGCAGCGCCCTAGTTCGCACAGATACG. Its translation: CASSALVRTDT. The full CDR3 protein reads CASSALVRTDTQYF.

Judged by frequency, this clone is medium-sized (0.01 to 0.1%). From the germline J gene comes the end of the CDR3, since the read stops 3 residues before it. This chain uses TRBV29-1 with TRBJ2-5, with D perhaps TRBD1 (5 bases). This CDR3 is 13 amino acids long. Germline V lookup: CDR1 SQVTM, CDR2 ANQGSEA. Trimming pared 3 bases from V and 1 base from J, leaving 9 bases between. The CDR3 bases that were read are TGCAGCGTTGAGGGGCGGTTCCAAGAGACC. It translates to CSVEGRFQET. The CDR3 in its entirety is CSVEGRFQETQYF. Filled out from reference TRBV29-1 and TRBJ2-5, the complete variable domain reads SAVISQKPSRDICQRGTSLTIQCQVDSQVTMMFWYRQQPGQSLTLIATANQGSEATYESGFVIDKFPISRPNLTFSTLTVSNMSPEDSSIYLCSVEGRFQETQYFGPGTRLLVL.

Points on this clone: The read terminates 3 residues before the CDR3 end, so the remaining end is supplied by the germline J gene. The gene calls are TRBV19 and TRBJ1-2; tentative D call: TRBD1 (6 bases). The germline V gene has CDR1 LNHDA and CDR2 SQIVND (reference sequence). The CDR3 totals 12 residues. The sequenced part of the CDR3 DNA is TGTGCCAGTAGTAGCAGGGGAGATACC. Its protein product is CASSSRGDT. The CDR3 reads in full as CASSSRGDTYTF.

Regarding this clone: The read falls 3 residues short of the CDR3 end, and the missing part is taken from the germline J gene. This chain joins TRBV5-1 and TRBJ2-5; 13 bases are shared with TRBD2. The J segment lost 2 bases and the V segment lost 4 bases, leaving 2 bases of the junction unmatched. The CDR3 consists of 15 residues. In germline, CDR1 is SGHRS, CDR2 YFSETQ. CDR3 in amino acids: CASSATSGRQETQYF. CDR3 DNA (partial): TGCGCCAGCAGCGCGACTAGCGGGAGGCAAGAGACC.

A remark on this clone: The CDR3 end lies 3 residues beyond the end of the read and is filled in from the germline J gene. V and J are TRBV7-4 and TRBJ2-3; 10 bases fit TRBD2. Germline values: CDR1 SGHVT, CDR2 SQSDAQ. The CDR3 is 15 amino acids. CDR3 DNA (partial): TGTGCCAGCAGCTTAGCAGGGACTAGCGAATGGACG. This sequence encodes CASSLAGTSEWT. The whole CDR3 sequence reads CASSLAGTSEWTQYF.

Concerning this clone itself: The read ends 3 residues early relative to the CDR3; the germline J gene fills the gap. The chain is built from TRBV14 and TRBJ1-1; D uncertain. V shed 1 base and J shed 6 bases, with 9 bases lying between them. Germline-derived CDR1 and CDR2 are SGHDN and FVKESK. The CDR3 length is 13 residues. The CDR3 is CASSQGIRAEAFF. The CDR3 DNA, read in part, is TGTGCCAGCAGCCAAGGGATTCGGGCTGAA.

In the case of this clone: Coverage ceases 3 residues before the CDR3 finishes, and the germline J gene fills in the end. This sequence joins TRBV2 and TRBJ2-5, with D perhaps matching TRBD2 (6 bases). V was trimmed by 7 bases and J by 1 base, leaving 13 bases between them. Germline lookup yields CDR1 SNHLY and CDR2 FYNNEI. This CDR3 is 14 amino acids long. The CDR3 bases that were read are TGTGCCAGCAAACTTTCGGGACTCCAAGAGACC. Protein sequence: CASKLSGLQET. The entire CDR3 protein is CASKLSGLQETQYF.

On this clone: Read sequence stops 3 residues before the CDR3 end, and the germline J gene provides the missing end. The chain uses TRBV18 and TRBJ2-5; D is possibly TRBD1 (6 bases). This CDR3 has 19 amino acids. The germline V gene has CDR1 KGHSH and CDR2 LQKENI. V shed 0 bases and J shed 7 bases, with 27 bases lying between them. The sequenced CDR3 bases are TGTGCCAGCTCACCACCCCAGCAAGACCGGGACACCCGGGTAGGGACC. It codes for CASSPPQQDRDTRVGT. The CDR3 reads in full as CASSPPQQDRDTRVGTQYF. The whole variable domain, filled in from reference TRBV18 and TRBJ2-5, reads NAGVMQNPRHLVRRRGQEARLRCSPMKGHSHVYWYRQLPEEGLKFMVYLQKENIIDESGMPKERFSAEFPKEGPSILRIQQVVRGDSAAYFCASSPPQQDRDTRVGTQYFGPGTRLLVL.

Notes on this clone: The DNA ends 3 residues before the CDR3 does, and the rest of the CDR3 is filled in from the germline J gene. This rearrangement joins TRBV20-1 to TRBJ2-2; 8 bases match TRBD1. The CDR3 consists of 13 residues. Germline-derived CDR1 and CDR2 are DFQATT and SNEGSKA (reference sequence). Losses at the gene ends were 5 bases for V and 4 bases for J; bases not matched to a gene: 3. The sequenced part of the CDR3 DNA is TGCAGTGCTGACAGGGGAGGCACCGGGGAG. It encodes CSADRGGTGE. The full CDR3 is CSADRGGTGELFF.

This CDR3 is CASSQELAGGASDYEQYF. CDR3 DNA, as far as it was read: TGTGCCAGCAGCCAAGAACTAGCGGGAGGAGCATCAGATTACGAG. The V gene is TRBV4-2, the J gene TRBJ2-7; 12 bases are a match to TRBD2. The CDR3 goes on 3 residues after the read ends, and that part is filled in from the germline J gene. This CDR3 comprises 18 residues. The ends lost 0 bases at V and 4 bases at J; junction bases unmatched: 10. Germline-derived CDR1 and CDR2 are LGHNA and YNFKEQ.

Remarks on this clone: The read is 3 residues too short to cover the CDR3 end, so that end is filled in from the germline J gene. The chain uses TRBV7-9 and TRBJ1-5, with D tentatively TRBD1 (6 bases). The germline V gene encodes CDR1 SEHNR and CDR2 FQNEAQ (reference sequence). This CDR3 spans 14 amino acids. Trimming left V 5 bases short and J 4 bases short, with 12 bases between. Incomplete CDR3 DNA: TGTGCCAGCAGCCTTACAGGGAGTAATCAGCCC. It specifies CASSLTGSNQP. The entire CDR3 is CASSLTGSNQPQHF. The full variable domain, completed using reference TRBV7-9 and TRBJ1-5, is DTGVSQNPRHKITKRGQNVTFRCDPISEHNRLYWYRQTLGQGPEFLTYFQNEAQLEKSRLLSDRFSAERPKGSFSTLEIQRTEQGDSAMYLCASSLTGSNQPQHFGDGTRLSIL.

The part of the CDR3 DNA that was read is TGTGCCAGCAGCTACCCGGGACAGGGGGAGACC. This codes for CASSYPGQGET. Given in full, the CDR3 is CASSYPGQGETQYF. The chain couples TRBV7-9 to TRBJ2-5; 10 bases fit TRBD1. The read falls 3 residues short of the CDR3 end, and the missing part is taken from the germline J gene. There are 14 residues in the CDR3. The trim removed 4 bases at V and 5 bases at J, leaving 4 bases unmatched. Germline CDR1 SEHNR, CDR2 FQNEAQ (reference sequence). Combining the CDR3 with reference TRBV7-9 and TRBJ2-5 gives the whole variable domain DTGVSQNPRHKITKRGQNVTFRCDPISEHNRLYWYRQTLGQGPEFLTYFQNEAQLEKSRLLSDRFSAERPKGSFSTLEIQRTEQGDSAMYLCASSYPGQGETQYFGPGTRLLVL.

As to this clone: The read ends 3 residues shy of where the CDR3 ends; the end is completed using the germline J gene. This chain links TRBV7-7 with TRBJ1-1, with unresolved D. CDR1 is SSHAT and CDR2 is FNYEAQ in the germline V gene (reference sequence). The CDR3 has 13 amino acids. Partial CDR3 DNA: TGTGCCAGCAGCTTAGACACGAACAATGAG. Protein product: CASSLDTNNE. The CDR3 in full is CASSLDTNNEAFF.

Note on this clone: The CDR3 end is not reached by the read, which stops 3 residues before it; the germline J gene fills it in. The V call is TRBV5-6, the J call TRBJ1-4; D is possibly TRBD1 (5 bases). The CDR3 consists of 15 residues. Germline-derived CDR1 and CDR2 are SGHDT and YYEEEE. V lost 1 base and J 5 bases, leaving 12 bases between the germline ends. The CDR3 here is CASSLWGGRNEKLFF. The DNA read from the CDR3 is TGTGCCAGCAGCTTGTGGGGGGGTAGAAATGAAAAA.

For this clone: The read falls 3 residues short of the CDR3 end, and the missing part is taken from the germline J gene. This chain connects TRBV7-2 to TRBJ2-2, with 7 bases lining up with TRBD1. Germline V gene data show CDR1 as SGHTA and CDR2 as FQGNSA. The CDR3 extends over 12 amino acids. CDR3 DNA, as far as it was read: TGTGCCAGCAGCTGGACAGGTGAAAAG. Translated, it gives CASSWTGEK. The complete CDR3 protein is CASSWTGEKLFF.

This clone is called medium-sized based on its frequency. The read terminates 3 residues ahead of where the CDR3 ends, so the germline J gene completes it. This chain joins TRBV5-4 and TRBJ2-3; D not certain. The CDR3 is made up of 12 amino acids. Germline CDR1 is SGHNT and CDR2 is YYREEE (reference sequence). The CDR3: CASSSTYMAQYF. Partial CDR3 DNA: TGTGCCAGCAGCTCCACGTACATGGCG.

Details on this clone: The read ends 3 residues early relative to the CDR3; the germline J gene fills the gap. The genes are TRBV5-1 and TRBJ1-6; D may be TRBD1 (6 bases). The length of the CDR3 is 16 residues. The V gene's germline CDR1 is SGHRS and CDR2 YFSETQ. The DNA read from the CDR3 is TGCGCCAGCAGCTTGGGCGGACAGTCGTTAATAGGGTCC. Its protein is CASSLGGQSLIGS. The CDR3 reads in full as CASSLGGQSLIGSLHF.